This T cell receptor beta chain was identified in a study of CD8 T cells in cerebrospinal fluid in Alzheimer's disease. Study-level background: CSF T cell clonal expansion was assessed by plate-based nested PCR and droplet-based sequencing.

Germline V gives CDR1 SGHTA, CDR2 FQGNSA. The CDR3 sequence is 16 residues long. Following a re-call of the 10x single-cell sequencing reads, TCRdb has one entry per CDR3 protein and lacks DNA. Its table records roughly 940 distinct CDR3 sequences. According to its frequency, this clonotype is medium-sized (0.01 to 0.1%). Its specificity is not known. Study conclusions and caveats: Patients with mild cognitive impairment or Alzheimer's disease had a larger top CSF clone percentage than controls.

The sample consisted of cerebrospinal fluid. This sequence joins TRBV7-2 and TRBJ2-2; TCRdb selects TRBD2, and the lack of DNA leaves this call unchecked. This receptor was identified in a human donor in good health. CDR3 amino acids: CASSPAIAGGAGELFF.